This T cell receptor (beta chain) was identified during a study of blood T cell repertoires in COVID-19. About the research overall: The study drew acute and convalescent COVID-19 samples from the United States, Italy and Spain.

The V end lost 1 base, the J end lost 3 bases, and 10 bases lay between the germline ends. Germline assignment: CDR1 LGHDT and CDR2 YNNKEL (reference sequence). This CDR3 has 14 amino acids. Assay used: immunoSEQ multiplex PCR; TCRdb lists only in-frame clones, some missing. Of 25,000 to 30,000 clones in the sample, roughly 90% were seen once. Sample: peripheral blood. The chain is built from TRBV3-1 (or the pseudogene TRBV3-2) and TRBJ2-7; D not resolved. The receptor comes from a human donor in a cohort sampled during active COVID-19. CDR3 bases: TGTGCCAGCAGCCAAGCCCTGGGCTTCTACGAGCAGTACTTC. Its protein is CASSQALGFYEQYF.